The 11 T cell receptor beta chains in this list originate from one sample, sequenced in a study of a mutant IDH1 vaccine in newly diagnosed glioma. The time point was: week 5, during vaccination. Every vaccine dose comprised 300 ug of mutant IDH1 20-mer peptide plus topical imiquimod. Antigen specificity for these receptors is unknown. Profiled with immunoSEQ multiplex PCR; TCRdb holds only in-frame clones, not every one. The sample has about 54,000 clones, 80% to 85% seen once. The sequenced sample was PBMCs, obtained from a glioma patient whose treatment included an IDH1 peptide vaccine. All receptors come from a man younger than 45 with glioma.

The chain recombines TRBV4-1 with TRBJ1-6, with unresolved D. Germline loops: CDR1 MGHRA, CDR2 YSYEKL. Trimming removed 1 base at V and 7 bases at J, with 11 bases between. There are 15 residues in the CDR3. For the CDR3, the DNA is TGCGCCAGCAGCCAAGTGGGAGACACCAATTCACCCCTCCACTTT. Protein sequence: CASSQVGDTNSPLHF.

This clone appeared a single time. The gene calls are TRBV11-2 and TRBJ1-3; 7 positions match TRBD1. V dropped 1 base and J dropped 3; count of bases not matched to a gene: 6. The CDR3 extends over 16 amino acids. CDR1 is SGHAT, CDR2 FQNNGV, per germline. The CDR3 region is CASSLATGEFGNTIYF. Written as DNA, the CDR3 is TGTGCCAGCAGCTTAGCCACAGGGGAGTTTGGAAACACCATATATTTT. The full variable domain, its missing parts supplied by reference TRBV11-2 and TRBJ1-3, is EAGVAQSPRYKIIEKRQSVAFWCNPISGHATLYWYQQILGQGPKLLIQFQNNGVVDDSQLPKDRFSAERLKGVDSTLKIQPAKLEDSAVYLCASSLATGEFGNTIYFGEGSWLTVV.

This clone was counted a single time. The V gene is TRBV6-6, the J gene TRBJ2-7; perhaps TRBD1 as D (6 bases). V lost 6 bases and J lost 6, with 15 bases in between. Germline CDR1 is MNHNY and CDR2 is SVGAGI (reference sequence). The CDR3 loop spans 13 amino acids. CDR3 amino acids: CASSPQGAGEQYF. DNA of the CDR3: TGTGCCAGCAGCCCACAGGGAGCAGGCGAGCAGTACTTC.

The V and J genes are TRBV11-2 and TRBJ1-2; D remains ambiguous. CDR3 length equals 11 residues. The V gene lost 8 bases and the J gene lost 12 bases, with 16 bases spanning the gap. Germline-derived CDR1 and CDR2 are SGHAT and FQNNGV. CDR3 in DNA: TGTGCCAGCGGACTGGGCCGCCTTAACACCTTC. Its protein product is CASGLGRLNTF.

There are a few counts of this clone. The genes are TRBV7-9 and TRBJ1-1; D is unresolved. Germline assignment: CDR1 SEHNR and CDR2 FQNEAQ (reference sequence). The CDR3 totals 14 residues. The V end was cut by 3 bases, the J end by 0 bases, with 8 bases between. The CDR3 spells CASSFPGMNTEAFF. As DNA, the CDR3 is TGTGCCAGCAGCTTCCCCGGTATGAACACTGAAGCTTTCTTT.

The rearrangement links TRBV5-6 to TRBJ2-3; no reliable D call. The V and J ends lost 2 bases and 0 bases respectively, with 13 bases between them. The CDR3 consists of 16 residues. Germline assignment: CDR1 SGHDT and CDR2 YYEEEE. CDR3 coding DNA: TGTGCCAGCAGCTTAAGATCAGAGCTTAGCACAGATACGCAGTATTTT. It specifies CASSLRSELSTDTQYF.

CDR3 bases: TGCGCCAGCAGCTCAGCGACTAGCGGGGGGGCCCGTTACGAGCAGTACTTC. Residues: CASSSATSGGARYEQYF. The rearrangement uses TRBV5-1 and TRBJ2-7; 14 bases agree with TRBD2. Germline V gives CDR1 SGHRS, CDR2 YFSETQ. V was clipped by 3 bases and J by 4 bases; unmatched bases: 9. This CDR3 has 17 amino acids. The full variable domain, rest sourced from reference TRBV5-1 and TRBJ2-7, is KAGVTQTPRYLIKTRGQQVTLSCSPISGHRSVSWYQQTPGQGLQFLFEYFSETQRNKGNFPGRFSGRQFSNSRSEMNVSTLELGDSALYLCASSSATSGGARYEQYFGPGTRLTVT.

This clone was seen a single time. The J gene is TRBJ1-5, the V gene TRBV7-2; possibly TRBD1 for D (5 bases). The CDR3 has 15 amino acids. Germline loops: CDR1 SGHTA, CDR2 FQGNSA. The germline V and J ends were trimmed by 7 bases and 0 bases, with 13 bases remaining between them. The CDR3 bases are TGTGCCAGCACCCTATGGGGGTTTAGCAATCAGCCCCAGCATTTT. Protein sequence: CASTLWGFSNQPQHF.

In this sample, this clone turned up a few times. The CDR3 DNA reads as TGTGCCAGTAGTATGACCTCCCCAGATGGCTACACCTTC. Its protein product is CASSMTSPDGYTF. The chain employs TRBV19 and TRBJ1-2, with D unclear. Germline CDR1 LNHDA, CDR2 SQIVND (reference sequence). V was cut by 3 bases and J by 6 bases, with 11 bases left in between. The length of the CDR3 is 13 residues.

The chain employs TRBV7-8 and TRBJ2-1, with TRBD2 matching 10 bases. The CDR3 contains 16 residues. Losses at the gene ends were 5 bases for V and 12 bases for J; bases not matched to a gene: 16. Germline loops: CDR1 SGHVS, CDR2 FQNEAQ. The CDR3 coding sequence is TGTGCCAGCAGCGTTAGTCCGGGACTAGCGTTAGACGGGCAGTTCTTC. Encoded protein: CASSVSPGLALDGQFF. The full variable domain, in which reference TRBV7-8 and TRBJ2-1 provide the parts outside the CDR3, is GAGVSQSPRYKVAKRGQDVALRCDPISGHVSLFWYQQALGQGPEFLTYFQNEAQLDKSGLPSDRFFAERPEGSVSTLKIQRTQQEDSAVYLCASSVSPGLALDGQFFGPGTRLTVL.

DNA of the CDR3: TGTGCCAGCAGCTTAGGACAGGGTTTTAACTATGGCTACACCTTC. The encoded protein is CASSLGQGFNYGYTF. This chain links TRBV7-2 with TRBJ1-2; 7 bases align to TRBD1. The germline V gene has CDR1 SGHTA and CDR2 FQGNSA. The CDR3 is 15 residues long. Trimming removed 1 base from V and 1 base from J; junction bases left unmatched: 3.